This TCR beta chain was sequenced for a study of T cells after yellow fever vaccination. On the study more broadly: Low-cell-number fractions were prepared with SMART-Seq v4 Ultra Low Input.

Points from the study as a whole: The booster saw the reappearance of most primary-vaccination clones (around 95% CD4, less than 90% CD8).

The sample holds a few counts of this clonotype. Its antigen is not known. One entry per CDR3 protein, called by TCRdb with MiXCR from the 5' RACE reads. The sample has around 350,000 distinct CDR3 sequences; more than 9% are singletons. Germline trimming cut 1 base from V and 4 bases from J; bases unmatched to any gene: 7. Germline CDR1 LGHNA, CDR2 YNFKEQ. This CDR3 spans 16 amino acids. This TCR was recovered from a man between 18 and 29 years old who received the YFV17D yellow fever vaccine. This material consisted of PBMCs, taken on the day of the first yellow fever vaccination. The chain combines TRBV4-2 with TRBJ2-7, with 10 bases identical to TRBD1. This chain's CDR3 is CASSQALGDRGYEQYF. The CDR3 nucleotides read TGTGCCAGCAGCCAAGCACTAGGGGACAGGGGTTACGAGCAGTACTTC.